A single sample gave rise to the 6 T cell receptor beta chains below, sequenced in a study of blood T cell repertoires in COVID-19. Data came from immunoSEQ multiplex PCR; TCRdb stores just in-frame clones and leaves some out. The data contain roughly 480,000 clones, roughly nine tenths of them singletons. Sequencing was carried out using peripheral blood. These receptors were collected from a young man with COVID-19, enrolled during active disease.

The chain uses TRBV6-6 and TRBJ2-3; D possibly corresponds to TRBD2 (5 bases). Trimming took off 6 bases at V and 6 bases at J, with 10 bases between the two ends. This CDR3 has 12 residues. Germline V lookup: CDR1 MNHNY, CDR2 SVGAGI (reference sequence). In nucleotides, the CDR3 is TGTGCCAGCAGATCGGGGTCGGATACGCAGTATTTT. Translation gives CASRSGSDTQYF.

The V call is TRBV5-1, the J call TRBJ2-1; weak D call: TRBD2 (6 bases). The CDR3 length is 15 residues. From germline, CDR1 is SGHRS and CDR2 YFSETQ. V lost 0 bases to trimming and J lost 5 bases, with 12 bases between them. CDR3: CASSLGDFRDNEQFF. The CDR3, as DNA: TGCGCCAGCAGCTTGGGGGACTTCAGAGACAATGAGCAGTTCTTC.

The rearrangement links TRBV11-2 to TRBJ2-3, with unresolved D. The CDR3 has 14 amino acids. CDR1 and CDR2 (germline): SGHAT, FQNNGV. V shed 1 base and J shed 7 bases, with 12 bases lying between them. The CDR3 region has the DNA TGTGCCAGCAGCTTAGTGTTGGGCCCAAATACGCAGTATTTT. Its translation is CASSLVLGPNTQYF. The complete variable domain, with remaining parts taken from reference TRBV11-2 and TRBJ2-3, reads EAGVAQSPRYKIIEKRQSVAFWCNPISGHATLYWYQQILGQGPKLLIQFQNNGVVDDSQLPKDRFSAERLKGVDSTLKIQPAKLEDSAVYLCASSLVLGPNTQYFGPGTRLTVL.

This clone was seen a single time. The J gene is TRBJ2-5, the V gene TRBV5-6; 9 nucleotides align to TRBD2. Per germline, CDR1 SGHDT and CDR2 YYEEEE. The V segment lost 0 bases and the J segment 2 bases; nucleotides outside the gene matches: 8. The CDR3 is 17 amino acids. CDR3 protein: CASSLAVLAGSQETQYF. The CDR3 DNA reads as TGTGCCAGCAGCTTGGCGGTACTAGCGGGTTCACAAGAGACCCAGTACTTC.

V gene TRBV11-3 combines with J gene TRBJ2-1; 9 nucleotides align to TRBD2. The V segment lost 2 bases and the J segment 0 bases; nucleotides outside the gene matches: 2. The CDR3 runs 16 residues. The germline gives CDR1 SGHNT, CDR2 YENEEA. Here the CDR3 reads CASSLSSGASYNEQFF. The CDR3 DNA follows: TGTGCCAGCAGCTTATCTAGCGGGGCCTCCTACAATGAGCAGTTCTTC.

As concerns this clone: The junction differs from germline at one of its ends, possibly a read error. The chain employs TRBV7-7 and TRBJ2-3, with 14 nucleotides matching TRBD2. Per the germline V gene, CDR1 is SSHAT and CDR2 is FNYEAQ (reference sequence). CDR3 length: 15 amino acids. In DNA form, the CDR3 reads TGTGCTAGCAGCCTGGGACTAGCGGGAGCGGATACGCAGTATTTT. This sequence encodes CASSLGLAGADTQYF. Full variable domain (missing parts from reference TRBV7-7 and TRBJ2-3): GAGVSQSPRYKVTKRGQDVTLRCDPISSHATLYWYQQALGQGPEFLTYFNYEAQPDKSGLPSDRFSAERPEGSISTLTIQRTEQRDSAMYRCASSLGLAGADTQYFGPGTRLTVL.